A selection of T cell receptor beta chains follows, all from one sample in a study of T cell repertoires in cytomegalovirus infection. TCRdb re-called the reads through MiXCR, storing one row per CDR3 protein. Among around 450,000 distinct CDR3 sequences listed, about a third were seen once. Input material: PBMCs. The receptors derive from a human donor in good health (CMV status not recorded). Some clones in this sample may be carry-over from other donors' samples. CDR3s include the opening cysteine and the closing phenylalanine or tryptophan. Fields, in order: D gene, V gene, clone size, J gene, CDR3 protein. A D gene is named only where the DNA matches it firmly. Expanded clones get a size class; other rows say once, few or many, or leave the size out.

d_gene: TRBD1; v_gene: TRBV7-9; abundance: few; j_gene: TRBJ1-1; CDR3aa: CASIRTGDTEAFF
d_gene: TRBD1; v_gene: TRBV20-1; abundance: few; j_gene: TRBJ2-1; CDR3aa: CSGYRGPNEQFF
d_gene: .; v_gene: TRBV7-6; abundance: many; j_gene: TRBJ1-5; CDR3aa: CASSLGAGQPQHF
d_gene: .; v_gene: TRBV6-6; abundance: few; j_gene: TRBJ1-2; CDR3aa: CASSYPAGEGRNYGYTF
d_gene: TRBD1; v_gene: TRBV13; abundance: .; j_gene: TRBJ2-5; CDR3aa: CASSLLTGPKGETQYF
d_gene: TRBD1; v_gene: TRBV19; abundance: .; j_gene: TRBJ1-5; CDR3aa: CASSPWGTGRKPQHF
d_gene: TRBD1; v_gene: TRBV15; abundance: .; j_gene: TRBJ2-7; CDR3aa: CATRGDSYEQYF
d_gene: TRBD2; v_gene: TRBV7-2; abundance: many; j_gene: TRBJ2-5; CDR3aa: CASSLYGAGGQETQYF
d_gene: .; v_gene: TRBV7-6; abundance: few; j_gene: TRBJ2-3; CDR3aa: CASSITGVADTQYF
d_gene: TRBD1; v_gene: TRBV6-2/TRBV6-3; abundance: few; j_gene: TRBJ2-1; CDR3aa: CASSYSPPQGVYNEQFF